The clone carrying this T cell receptor (beta chain) was seen more than once but under ten times. This entry comes from a study of blood T cells in healthy people across ages. Primers used in a second PCR of roughly 7 to 12 cycles were a sample-barcoded 5' primer and a J-beta primer mix. TCRdb passed the 5' RACE reads through MiXCR, listing each CDR3 protein once. The top ten hold 23% of the sample, which has roughly 1.9 million distinct CDR3 sequences, roughly two fifths seen once. The clonotype comes from a human donor in good health. Material: blood.

As DNA, the CDR3 is TGTGCCAGCAGCCCAAACTTGGGACAGGGTTGGGATGAGCAGTTCTTC. Amino acids: CASSPNLGQGWDEQFF. The chain combines TRBV7-9 with TRBJ2-1; 9 bases line up with TRBD1. After removal of 5 bases from V and 8 bases from J, the junction contained 13 bases not matched to a gene. Germline V lookup: CDR1 SEHNR, CDR2 FQNEAQ (reference sequence). There are 16 residues in the CDR3.